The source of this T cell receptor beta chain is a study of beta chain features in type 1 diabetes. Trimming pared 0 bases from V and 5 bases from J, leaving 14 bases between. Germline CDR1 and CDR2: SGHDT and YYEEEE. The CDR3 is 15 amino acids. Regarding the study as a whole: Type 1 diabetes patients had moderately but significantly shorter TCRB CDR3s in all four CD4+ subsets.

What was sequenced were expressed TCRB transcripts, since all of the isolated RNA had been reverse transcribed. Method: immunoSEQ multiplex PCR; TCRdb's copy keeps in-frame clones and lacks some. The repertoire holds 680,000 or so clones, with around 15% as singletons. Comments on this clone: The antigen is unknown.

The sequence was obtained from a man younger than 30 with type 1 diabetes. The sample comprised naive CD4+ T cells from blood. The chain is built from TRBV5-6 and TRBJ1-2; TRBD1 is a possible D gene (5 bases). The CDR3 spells CASSLGQAPGYGYTF. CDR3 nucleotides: TGTGCCAGCAGCTTGGGGCAGGCCCCAGGGTATGGCTACACCTTC.